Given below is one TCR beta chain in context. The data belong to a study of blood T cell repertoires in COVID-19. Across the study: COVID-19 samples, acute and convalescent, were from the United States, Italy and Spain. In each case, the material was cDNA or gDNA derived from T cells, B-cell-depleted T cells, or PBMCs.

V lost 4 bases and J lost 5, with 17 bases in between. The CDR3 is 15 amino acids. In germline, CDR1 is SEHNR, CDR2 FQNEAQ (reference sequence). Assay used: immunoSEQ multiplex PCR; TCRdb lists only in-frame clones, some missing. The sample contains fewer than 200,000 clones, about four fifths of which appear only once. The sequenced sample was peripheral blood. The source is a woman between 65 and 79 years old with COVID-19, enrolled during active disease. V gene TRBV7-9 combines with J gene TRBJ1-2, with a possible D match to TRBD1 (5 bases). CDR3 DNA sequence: TGTGCCAGCAGCTCCCACCGCGGGGCTGGATATGGCTACACCTTC. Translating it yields CASSSHRGAGYGYTF. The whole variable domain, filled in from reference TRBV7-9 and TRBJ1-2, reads DTGVSQNPRHKITKRGQNVTFRCDPISEHNRLYWYRQTLGQGPEFLTYFQNEAQLEKSRLLSDRFSAERPKGSFSTLEIQRTEQGDSAMYLCASSSHRGAGYGYTFGSGTRLTVV.